What follows are 10 T cell receptor beta chains derived from one specimen sequenced in a study of cytomegalovirus exposure and HLA in healthy donors. In the PCR, 60 Vbeta and 13 Jbeta primers were used. Clones were read by immunoSEQ multiplex PCR, and TCRdb kept only the in-frame ones, dropping some. This sample has around 150,000 clones, with roughly four fifths found just once. The specimen sequenced was PBMCs. The receptor set was obtained from a woman in her thirties or forties in good health and CMV-seronegative.

The chain links TRBV2 to TRBJ1-1, with a possible D match to TRBD1 (5 bases). The V and J ends lost 2 bases and 8 bases respectively, with 12 bases between them. From germline, CDR1 is SNHLY and CDR2 FYNNEI. The CDR3 covers 13 residues. CDR3 residues: CASSESGGGEAFF. CDR3 nucleotides: TGTGCCAGCAGTGAATCGGGGGGTGGCGAAGCTTTCTTT. Full variable domain (rest looked up from reference TRBV2 and TRBJ1-1): EPEVTQTPSHQVTQMGQEVILRCVPISNHLYFYWYRQILGQKVEFLVSFYNNEISEKSEIFDDQFSVERPDGSNFTLKIRSTKLEDSAMYFCASSESGGGEAFFGQGTRLTVV.

This chain connects TRBV9 to TRBJ1-2, with D tentatively TRBD1 (5 bases). The CDR3 length is 14 residues. The V and J ends lost 0 bases and 8 bases respectively, with 14 bases between them. The germline V gene encodes CDR1 SGDLS and CDR2 YYNGEE. CDR3 residues: CASSVGAGAGGYTF. The CDR3 nucleotides are TGTGCCAGCAGCGTAGGGGCTGGGGCCGGAGGCTACACCTTC.

The chain joins TRBV2 to TRBJ1-1; D gene uncertain. Germline-derived CDR1 and CDR2 are SNHLY and FYNNEI. The CDR3 spans 13 residues. V gave up 4 bases and J gave up 5 bases, with 11 bases separating them. The CDR3 region is CASSGRERTEAFF. For the CDR3, the DNA is TGTGCCAGCAGTGGGCGGGAGCGTACTGAAGCTTTCTTT.

This chain uses TRBV6-1 with TRBJ1-2; weak D call: TRBD1 (5 bases). The CDR3 covers 14 residues. V was clipped by 6 bases and J by 4 bases, with 15 bases between them. CDR1 is MNHNS, CDR2 SASEGT, per germline. This CDR3 is CASRERGVGYGYTF. In DNA, the CDR3 is TGTGCCAGCAGGGAAAGGGGTGTCGGCTATGGCTACACCTTC.

CDR3 sequence: CASSPRQGWANYGYTF. The CDR3 DNA reads as TGTGCCAGCAGCCCTCGACAGGGGTGGGCTAACTATGGCTACACCTTC. This rearrangement joins TRBV9 to TRBJ1-2, with TRBD1 matching 8 bases. From germline, CDR1 is SGDLS and CDR2 YYNGEE. The length of the CDR3 is 16 residues. The V and J ends lost 4 bases and 0 bases, in that order; junction bases with no gene match: 8.

The table lists this clone with a count of one. This chain links TRBV10-3 with TRBJ1-2, with 9 bases fitting TRBD1. The CDR3 is 15 amino acids. With 11 bases clipped from V and 4 bases from J, the junction kept 14 bases outside the gene matches. The germline CDR1 and CDR2 sequences are ENHRY and SYGVKD. This CDR3 reads CASRLGTGIIYGYTF. The DNA of the CDR3 is TGTGCCTCCCGCCTTGGGACAGGGATTATCTATGGCTACACCTTC.

The chain couples TRBV5-1 to TRBJ2-3; D is possibly TRBD2 (6 bases). Germline CDR1 is SGHRS and CDR2 is YFSETQ. CDR3 size: 15 residues. Trimming took off 4 bases at V and 2 bases at J, with 14 bases between the two ends. The CDR3 loop is CASSLQGGATDTQYF. Written as DNA, the CDR3 is TGCGCCAGCAGCCTTCAAGGAGGGGCCACAGATACGCAGTATTTT.

The chain is built from TRBV6-5 and TRBJ1-2; possibly TRBD1 for D (5 bases). The V end lost 6 bases, the J end lost 4 bases, and 9 bases lay between the germline ends. This CDR3 contains 12 residues. From germline, CDR1 is MNHEY and CDR2 SVGAGI. CDR3 region: CASRRDSYGYTF. CDR3 nucleotides: TGTGCCAGCAGGAGGGACTCCTATGGCTACACCTTC.

As concerns this clone: This same CDR3 is encoded by further DNA sequences in the sample. The V call is TRBV6-5, the J call TRBJ1-2; tentatively, D is TRBD1 (5 bases). CDR1 is MNHEY, CDR2 SVGAGI, per germline. The germline V and J ends were trimmed by 2 bases and 3 bases, with 7 bases remaining between them. There are 13 residues in the CDR3. CDR3 residues: CASSYGGYYGYTF. In DNA, the CDR3 is TGTGCCAGCAGTTACGGGGGGTACTATGGCTACACCTTC.

This rearrangement joins TRBV4-1 to TRBJ2-1, with 16 bases fitting TRBD2. The CDR3 is made up of 20 amino acids. From germline, CDR1 is MGHRA and CDR2 YSYEKL. The ends lost 5 bases at V and 2 bases at J; junction bases unmatched: 12. In nucleotides, the CDR3 is TGCGCCAGCAGCTACAATCCCGGGACTAGCGGGGGGGCCCCCTACAATGAGCAGTTCTTC. This sequence encodes CASSYNPGTSGGAPYNEQFF.